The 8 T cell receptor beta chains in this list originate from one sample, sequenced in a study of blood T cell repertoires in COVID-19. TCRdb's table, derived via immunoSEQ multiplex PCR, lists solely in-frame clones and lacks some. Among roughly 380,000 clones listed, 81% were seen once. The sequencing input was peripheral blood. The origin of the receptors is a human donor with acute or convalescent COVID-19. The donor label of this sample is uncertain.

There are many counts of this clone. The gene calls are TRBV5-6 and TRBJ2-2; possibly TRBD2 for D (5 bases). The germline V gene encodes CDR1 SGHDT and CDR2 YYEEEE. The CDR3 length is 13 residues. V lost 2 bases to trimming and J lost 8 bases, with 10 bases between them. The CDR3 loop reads CASSFQRVGELFF. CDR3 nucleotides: TGTGCCAGCAGCTTTCAGAGGGTGGGGGAGCTGTTTTTT.

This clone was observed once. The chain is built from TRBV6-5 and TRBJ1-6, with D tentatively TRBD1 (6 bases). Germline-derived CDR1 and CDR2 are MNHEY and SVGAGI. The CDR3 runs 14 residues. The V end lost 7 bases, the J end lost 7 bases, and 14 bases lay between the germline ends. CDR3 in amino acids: CASIRDILNSPLHF. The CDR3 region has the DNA TGTGCCAGCATTCGGGACATTTTAAATTCACCCCTCCACTTT.

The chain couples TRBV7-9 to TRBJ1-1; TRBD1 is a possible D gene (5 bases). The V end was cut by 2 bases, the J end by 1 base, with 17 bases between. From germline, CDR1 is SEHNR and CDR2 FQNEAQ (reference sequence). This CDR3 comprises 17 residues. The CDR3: CASSLNRAGWRNTEAFF. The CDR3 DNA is TGTGCCAGCAGCTTAAACCGGGCAGGGTGGAGGAACACTGAAGCTTTCTTT.

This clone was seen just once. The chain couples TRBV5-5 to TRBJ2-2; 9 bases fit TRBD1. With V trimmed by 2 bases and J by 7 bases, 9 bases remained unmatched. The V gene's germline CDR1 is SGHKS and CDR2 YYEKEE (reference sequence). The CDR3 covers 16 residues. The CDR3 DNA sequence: TGTGCCAGCAGCTTTACAGGGGGCGCCCGTGTCGGGGAGCTGTTTTTT. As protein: CASSFTGGARVGELFF.

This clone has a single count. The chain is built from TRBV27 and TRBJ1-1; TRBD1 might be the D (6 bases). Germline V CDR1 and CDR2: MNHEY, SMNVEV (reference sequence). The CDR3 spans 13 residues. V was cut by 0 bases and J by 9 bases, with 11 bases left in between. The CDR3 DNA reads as TGTGCCAGCAGTTTATCGTTTCAGGGGCAAGCTTTCTTT. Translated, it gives CASSLSFQGQAFF.

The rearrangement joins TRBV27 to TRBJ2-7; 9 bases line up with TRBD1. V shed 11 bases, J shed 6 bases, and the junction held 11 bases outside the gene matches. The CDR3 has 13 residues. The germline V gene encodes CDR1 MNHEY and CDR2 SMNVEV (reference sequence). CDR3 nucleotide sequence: TGTGCCTGCCGACAGGGGGTTTTAGCCGAGCAGTACTTC. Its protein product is CACRQGVLAEQYF.

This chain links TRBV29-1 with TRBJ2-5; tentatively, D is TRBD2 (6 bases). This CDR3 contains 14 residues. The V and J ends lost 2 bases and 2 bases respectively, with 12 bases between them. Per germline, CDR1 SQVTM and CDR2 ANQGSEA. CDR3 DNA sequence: TGCAGCGTTGAATCAAAGGCGGGGCAAGAGACCCAGTACTTC. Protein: CSVESKAGQETQYF. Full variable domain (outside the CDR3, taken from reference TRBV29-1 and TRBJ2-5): SAVISQKPSRDICQRGTSLTIQCQVDSQVTMMFWYRQQPGQSLTLIATANQGSEATYESGFVIDKFPISRPNLTFSTLTVSNMSPEDSSIYLCSVESKAGQETQYFGPGTRLLVL.

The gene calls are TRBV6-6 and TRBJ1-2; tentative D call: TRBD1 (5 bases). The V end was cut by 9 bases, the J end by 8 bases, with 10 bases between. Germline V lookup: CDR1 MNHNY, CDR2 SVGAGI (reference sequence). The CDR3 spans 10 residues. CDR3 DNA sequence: TGTGCCAGTTCCGGGGGGGGCTACACCTTC. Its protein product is CASSGGGYTF.